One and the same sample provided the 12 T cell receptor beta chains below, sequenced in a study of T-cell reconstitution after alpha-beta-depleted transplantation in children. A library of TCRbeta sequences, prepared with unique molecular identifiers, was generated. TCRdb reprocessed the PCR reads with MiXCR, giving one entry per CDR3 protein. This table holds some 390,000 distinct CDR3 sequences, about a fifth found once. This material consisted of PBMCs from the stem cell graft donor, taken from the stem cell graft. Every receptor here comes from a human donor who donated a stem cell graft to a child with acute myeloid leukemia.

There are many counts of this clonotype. DNA for the CDR3: TGCAGTACGGCCGGGGTATTAGCGTCAGGGGATACGCAGTATTTT. Translating gives CSTAGVLASGDTQYF. The rearrangement uses TRBV29-1 and TRBJ2-3; D could derive from TRBD1 or TRBD2 (5 bases each). Germline-derived CDR1 and CDR2 are SQVTM and ANQGSEA. CDR3 size: 15 residues.

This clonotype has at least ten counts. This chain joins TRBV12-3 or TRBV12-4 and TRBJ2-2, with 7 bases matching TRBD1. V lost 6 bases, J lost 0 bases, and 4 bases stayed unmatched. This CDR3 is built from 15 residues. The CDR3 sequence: CASRTGTANTGELFF. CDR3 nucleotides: TGTGCCAGCAGGACCGGGACAGCGAACACCGGGGAGCTGTTTTTT.

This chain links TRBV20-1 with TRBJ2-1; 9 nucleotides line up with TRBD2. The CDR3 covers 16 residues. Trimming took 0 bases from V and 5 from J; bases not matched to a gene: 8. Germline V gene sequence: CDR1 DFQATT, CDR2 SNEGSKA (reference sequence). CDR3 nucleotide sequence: TGCAGTGCTAGAGATTTAAAACTAGCGGGCAACAATGAGCAGTTCTTC. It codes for CSARDLKLAGNNEQFF.

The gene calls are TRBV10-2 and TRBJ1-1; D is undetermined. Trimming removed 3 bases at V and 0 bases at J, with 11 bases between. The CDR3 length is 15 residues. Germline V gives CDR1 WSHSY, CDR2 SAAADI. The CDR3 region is CASSDIGNMNTEAFF. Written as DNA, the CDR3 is TGCGCCAGCAGTGATATAGGAAACATGAACACTGAAGCTTTCTTT.

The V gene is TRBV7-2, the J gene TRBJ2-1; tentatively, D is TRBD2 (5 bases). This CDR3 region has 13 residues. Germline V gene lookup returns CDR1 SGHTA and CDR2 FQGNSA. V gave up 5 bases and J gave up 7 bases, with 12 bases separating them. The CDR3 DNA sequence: TGTGCCAGCAGCGGCACACGGGGTAATGAGCAGTTCTTC. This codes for CASSGTRGNEQFF.

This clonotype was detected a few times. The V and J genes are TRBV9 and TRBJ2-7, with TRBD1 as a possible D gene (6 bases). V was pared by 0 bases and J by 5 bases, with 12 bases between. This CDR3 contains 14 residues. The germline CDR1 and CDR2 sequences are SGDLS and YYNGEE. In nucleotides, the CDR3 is TGTGCCAGCAGCGTAGATAACAGGGCCCACGAGCAGTACTTC. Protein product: CASSVDNRAHEQYF.

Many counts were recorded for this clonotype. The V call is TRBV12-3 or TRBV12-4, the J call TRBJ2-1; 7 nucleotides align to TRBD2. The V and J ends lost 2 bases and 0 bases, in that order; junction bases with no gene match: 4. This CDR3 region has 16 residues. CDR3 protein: CASSLIGGSSYNEQFF. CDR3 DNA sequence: TGTGCCAGCAGTTTAATTGGCGGGAGCTCCTACAATGAGCAGTTCTTC.

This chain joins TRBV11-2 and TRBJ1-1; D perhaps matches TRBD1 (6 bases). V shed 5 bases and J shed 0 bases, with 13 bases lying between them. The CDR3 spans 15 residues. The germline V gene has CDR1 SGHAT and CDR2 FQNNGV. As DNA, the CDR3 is TGTGCCAGCAGCCTCACGCAGGGGATGAACACTGAAGCTTTCTTT. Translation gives CASSLTQGMNTEAFF.

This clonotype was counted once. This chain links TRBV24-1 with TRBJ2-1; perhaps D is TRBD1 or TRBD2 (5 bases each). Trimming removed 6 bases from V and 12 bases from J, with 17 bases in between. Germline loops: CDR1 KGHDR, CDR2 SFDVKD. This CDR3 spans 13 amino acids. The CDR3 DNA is TGTGCCACCAGTTTTCTAGGGACCGGTGCGCAGTTCTTC. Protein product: CATSFLGTGAQFF.

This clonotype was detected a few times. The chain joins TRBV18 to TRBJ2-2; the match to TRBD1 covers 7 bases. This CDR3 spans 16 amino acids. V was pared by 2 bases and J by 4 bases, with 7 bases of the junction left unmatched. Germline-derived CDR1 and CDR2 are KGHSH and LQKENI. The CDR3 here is CASSPYTGDLTGELFF. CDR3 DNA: TGTGCCAGCTCACCATATACAGGGGACCTCACCGGGGAGCTGTTTTTT.

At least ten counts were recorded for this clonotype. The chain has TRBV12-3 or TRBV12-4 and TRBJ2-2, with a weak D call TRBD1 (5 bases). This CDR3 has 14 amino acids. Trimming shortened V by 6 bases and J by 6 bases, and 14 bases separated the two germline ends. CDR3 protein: CASSNPAGSGELFF. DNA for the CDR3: TGTGCCAGCAGCAACCCAGCAGGGTCCGGGGAGCTGTTTTTT.

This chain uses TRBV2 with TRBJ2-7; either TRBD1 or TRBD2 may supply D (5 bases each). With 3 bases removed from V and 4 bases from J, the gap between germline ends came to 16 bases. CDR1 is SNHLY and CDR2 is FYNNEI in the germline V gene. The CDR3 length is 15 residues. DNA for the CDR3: TGTGCCAGCAGTGAGAGGGGCCGTCTATCATACGAGCAGTACTTC. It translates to CASSERGRLSYEQYF.